This record looks at one TCR beta chain sequence and its context. Clones were read by immunoSEQ multiplex PCR, and TCRdb kept only the in-frame ones, dropping some. The sample includes 200,000 to 300,000 clones, around four fifths of them seen just once. V dropped 6 bases and J dropped 6; count of bases not matched to a gene: 7. Germline CDR1 reads MNHEY; CDR2 reads SVGAGI. This CDR3 is built from 14 residues. This record belongs to a study of blood T cell repertoires in COVID-19. At the level of the study: Whether acute or convalescent, the COVID-19 samples came from the United States, Italy and Spain.

Source material: peripheral blood. This sequence was found in a man aged 60 to 69 with acute or convalescent COVID-19. The rearrangement links TRBV6-5 to TRBJ1-4; 7 bases fit TRBD1. CDR3 in DNA: TGTGCCAGCAGAACGCAGGGGGGCGATGAAAAACTGTTTTTT. Amino acid sequence: CASRTQGGDEKLFF.